One sample yielded the 20 T cell receptor beta chains listed below, sequenced in a study of vaccination effects on CD4 cells after COVID-19. Profiled with immunoSEQ multiplex PCR; TCRdb holds only in-frame clones, not every one. Altogether tens of thousands of clones are present, around 69% being singletons, with the ten largest covering approximately 15%. Using viral peptide pools, the ViraFEST assay grew out antigen-specific CD4+ T cells prior to sequencing. Scientists isolated CD4+ T cells after an approximately 10-day culture period ended. The person's infection with SARS-CoV-2, confirmed by PCR, took place between March and December 2020. For these receptors, no antigen is known. The source was CD4+ T cells from PBMCs cultured with HCoV-NL63 spike peptides, collected before COVID-19 vaccination. The origin of the receptors is a human donor who had a prior SARS-CoV-2 infection.

This clone has just a few counts. This chain uses TRBV3-1 (or the pseudogene TRBV3-2) with TRBJ1-1; TRBD1 aligns across 7 bases. From germline, CDR1 is LGHDT and CDR2 YNNKEL (reference sequence). The CDR3 loop spans 14 amino acids. J gave up 3 bases and V 2 bases, and 3 bases lay outside the gene matches. Written as DNA, the CDR3 is TGTGCCAGCAGCCAACCCGGGACAGACACTGAAGCTTTCTTT. Protein sequence: CASSQPGTDTEAFF.

The V call is TRBV4-1, the J call TRBJ1-5, with TRBD1 matching over 8 bases. Unmatched junction bases numbered 4, after V lost 3 bases and J lost 6 bases. This CDR3 has 14 residues. From germline, CDR1 is MGHRA and CDR2 YSYEKL. The CDR3 sequence is CASSHGQGGQPQHF. The CDR3 region has the DNA TGCGCCAGCAGCCACGGACAGGGCGGTCAGCCCCAGCATTTT.

The chain employs TRBV4-1 and TRBJ2-1; possibly TRBD2 for D (6 bases). CDR3 length: 15 amino acids. CDR1 MGHRA and CDR2 YSYEKL come from the germline V gene. The V end lost 4 bases, the J end lost 10 bases, and 20 bases lay between the germline ends. The CDR3 region has the DNA TGCGCCAGCAGCCCCCATCGTTTGCAGGGAGGAGAGCAGTTCTTC. This codes for CASSPHRLQGGEQFF.

The chain recombines TRBV19 with TRBJ1-5; no reliable D call. Trimming left V 0 bases short and J 7 bases short, with 10 bases between. The germline V gene has CDR1 LNHDA and CDR2 SQIVND (reference sequence). There are 14 residues in the CDR3. The CDR3 loop is CASSIDRWAQPQHF. The CDR3 nucleotides are TGTGCCAGTAGTATAGATAGGTGGGCGCAGCCCCAGCATTTT.

The genes are TRBV11-3 and TRBJ2-5; tentative D call: TRBD1 (6 bases). Germline loops: CDR1 SGHNT, CDR2 YENEEA. The CDR3 runs to 16 residues. Trimming stripped 1 base from V and 2 bases from J, with 14 bases between. The CDR3 nucleotides are TGTGCCAGCAGCTTAGGACTCGGGACATCTCAAGAGACCCAGTACTTC. Its protein product is CASSLGLGTSQETQYF.

This clone showed up just a few times. This chain joins TRBV25-1 and TRBJ1-2; D not certain. Trimming removed 2 bases from V and 4 bases from J, with 8 bases in between. Germline CDR1 is MGHDK and CDR2 is SYGVNS. The CDR3 totals 13 residues. The CDR3 loop is CASSEGQSYGYTF. In DNA, the CDR3 is TGTGCCAGCAGTGAAGGGCAATCCTATGGCTACACCTTC.

The genes are TRBV7-6 and TRBJ2-3; 7 nucleotides line up with TRBD2. CDR1 is SGHVS and CDR2 is FNYEAQ in the germline V gene. Trimming cost V 4 bases and J 6 bases; bases outside gene matches: 13. The CDR3 contains 16 residues. As DNA, the CDR3 is TGTGCCAGCAGCTCCGGGACTATGGTTAGTAGGGATACGCAGTATTTT. As protein: CASSSGTMVSRDTQYF.

This rearrangement joins TRBV29-1 to TRBJ1-1; TRBD1 matches 7 bases. The V segment lost 3 bases and the J segment 0 bases; nucleotides outside the gene matches: 1. The CDR3 loop spans 13 amino acids. Germline CDR1 reads SQVTM; CDR2 reads ANQGSEA. The CDR3 DNA sequence: TGCAGCGTTGAGACAGGGTTGAACACTGAAGCTTTCTTT. Translating gives CSVETGLNTEAFF.

This chain links TRBV6-1 with TRBJ2-7; TRBD2 agrees at 16 bases. V was pared by 0 bases and J by 4 bases, with 3 bases of the junction left unmatched. Germline V CDR1 and CDR2: MNHNS, SASEGT. CDR3 length: 17 amino acids. The CDR3 loop is CASSEAGGLAGGYEQYF. CDR3 sequence (DNA): TGTGCCAGCAGTGAAGCGGGGGGACTAGCGGGAGGGTACGAGCAGTACTTC.

This chain joins TRBV4-2 and TRBJ2-5; D not certain. V gave up 0 bases and J gave up 4 bases, with 9 bases separating them. Looked up from germline, CDR1 is LGHNA and CDR2 is YNFKEQ. The CDR3 extends over 14 amino acids. Written as DNA, the CDR3 is TGTGCCAGCAGCCAAGATGGGCGATCAGAGACCCAGTACTTC. Its protein product is CASSQDGRSETQYF.

This rearrangement joins TRBV4-3 to TRBJ1-5; D is ambiguous. CDR1 is LGHNA and CDR2 is YSLEER in the germline V gene. This CDR3 spans 13 amino acids. V shed 1 base and J shed 5 bases, with 6 bases lying between them. The CDR3 coding sequence is TGCGCCAGCAGCCAAGGGAGGTATCAGCCCCAGCATTTT. Its protein is CASSQGRYQPQHF.

DNA of the CDR3: TGTGCCAGCACCTTACGGACAGCCTCTGGGTATAATTCACCCCTCCACTTT. As protein: CASTLRTASGYNSPLHF. V usage is TRBV27 and J usage is TRBJ1-6; a weak D match, TRBD1 (6 bases). The germline V gene has CDR1 MNHEY and CDR2 SMNVEV (reference sequence). The CDR3 loop spans 17 amino acids. V lost 7 bases to trimming and J lost 4 bases, with 20 bases between them.

This sequence joins TRBV9 and TRBJ1-6; perhaps TRBD1 as D (5 bases). This CDR3 has 13 amino acids. Germline lookup yields CDR1 SGDLS and CDR2 YYNGEE. V lost 2 bases to trimming and J lost 11 bases, with 11 bases between them. CDR3: CASSVDDRTPLHF. The CDR3 region has the DNA TGTGCCAGCAGCGTGGACGACAGAACACCCCTCCACTTT.

V usage is TRBV18 and J usage is TRBJ1-2; D not certain. Between the trimmed V and J ends, which lost 1 base and 10 bases, there was a span of 10 bases. The CDR3 runs to 12 residues. Germline CDR1 reads KGHSH; CDR2 reads LQKENI. The CDR3, as DNA: TGTGCCAGCTCACCACAGGGATCGGACTACACCTTC. Residues: CASSPQGSDYTF.

The chain combines TRBV11-3 with TRBJ2-5; perhaps TRBD2 as D (6 bases). V was pared by 6 bases and J by 1 base, with 18 bases between. Germline V CDR1 and CDR2: SGHNT, YENEEA. The CDR3 runs to 16 residues. CDR3 protein: CASSHELAVIQETQYF. The CDR3 bases are TGTGCCAGCAGTCACGAACTAGCCGTTATCCAAGAGACCCAGTACTTC.

The chain links TRBV2 to TRBJ2-1, with a weak D call TRBD2 (6 bases). Germline V gene data show CDR1 as SNHLY and CDR2 as FYNNEI. This CDR3 is 15 amino acids long. The V end was cut by 5 bases, the J end by 2 bases, with 13 bases between. CDR3 nucleotide sequence: TGTGCCAGCAGTAAACTAGCTCCTACCTACAATGAGCAGTTCTTC. It encodes CASSKLAPTYNEQFF. Together with reference TRBV2 and TRBJ2-1, the CDR3 gives the full variable domain: EPEVTQTPSHQVTQMGQEVILRCVPISNHLYFYWYRQILGQKVEFLVSFYNNEISEKSEIFDDQFSVERPDGSNFTLKIRSTKLEDSAMYFCASSKLAPTYNEQFFGPGTRLTVL.

This chain connects TRBV14 to TRBJ2-5; 7 bases map to TRBD1. Germline V gene lookup returns CDR1 SGHDN and CDR2 FVKESK. V was pared by 2 bases and J by 5 bases, with 8 bases of the junction left unmatched. This CDR3 spans 15 amino acids. In DNA, the CDR3 is TGTGCCAGCAGCCAAAGGACCCTCAGGGGGGAGACCCAGTACTTC. It codes for CASSQRTLRGETQYF.

Here the CDR3 reads CASAGSYNSPLHF. The CDR3 bases are TGTGCCAGCGCCGGCTCCTATAATTCACCCCTCCACTTT. This rearrangement joins TRBV19 to TRBJ1-6; D is undetermined. Between the trimmed V and J ends, which lost 9 bases and 0 bases, there was a span of 6 bases. Germline V gene sequence: CDR1 LNHDA, CDR2 SQIVND (reference sequence). The CDR3 loop spans 13 amino acids.

This chain joins TRBV5-1 and TRBJ2-2; D possibly uses TRBD1 or TRBD2 (5 bases each). Germline lookup yields CDR1 SGHRS and CDR2 YFSETQ. This CDR3 spans 19 amino acids. Trimming shortened V by 4 bases and J by 3 bases, and 25 bases separated the two germline ends. DNA of the CDR3: TGCGCCAGCAGCCCATACCCCGGGGCCGGGATAGGGGACACCGGGGAGCTGTTTTTT. Translated: CASSPYPGAGIGDTGELFF.

The rearrangement uses TRBV7-8 and TRBJ2-2; 10 bases agree with TRBD2. CDR3 length: 16 residues. V dropped 5 bases and J dropped 4; count of bases not matched to a gene: 7. The germline CDR1 and CDR2 sequences are SGHVS and FQNEAQ. In DNA, the CDR3 is TGTGCCAGCAGCCCCCGAGCGGGGGGGTCCACCGGGGAGCTGTTTTTT. The encoded protein is CASSPRAGGSTGELFF. The full variable domain, its missing parts supplied by reference TRBV7-8 and TRBJ2-2, is GAGVSQSPRYKVAKRGQDVALRCDPISGHVSLFWYQQALGQGPEFLTYFQNEAQLDKSGLPSDRFFAERPEGSVSTLKIQRTQQEDSAVYLCASSPRAGGSTGELFFGEGSRLTVL.